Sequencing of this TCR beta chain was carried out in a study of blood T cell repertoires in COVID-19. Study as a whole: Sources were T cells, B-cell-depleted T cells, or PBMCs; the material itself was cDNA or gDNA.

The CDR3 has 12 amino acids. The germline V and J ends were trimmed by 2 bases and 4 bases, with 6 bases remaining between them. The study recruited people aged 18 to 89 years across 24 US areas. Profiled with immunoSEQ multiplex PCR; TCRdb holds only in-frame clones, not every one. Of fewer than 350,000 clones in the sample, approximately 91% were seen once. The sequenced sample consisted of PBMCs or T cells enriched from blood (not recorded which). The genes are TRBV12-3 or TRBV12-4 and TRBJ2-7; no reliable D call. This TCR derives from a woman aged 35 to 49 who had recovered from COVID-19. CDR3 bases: TGTGCCAGCAGTTTACTAGTATACGAGCAGTACTTC. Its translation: CASSLLVYEQYF.